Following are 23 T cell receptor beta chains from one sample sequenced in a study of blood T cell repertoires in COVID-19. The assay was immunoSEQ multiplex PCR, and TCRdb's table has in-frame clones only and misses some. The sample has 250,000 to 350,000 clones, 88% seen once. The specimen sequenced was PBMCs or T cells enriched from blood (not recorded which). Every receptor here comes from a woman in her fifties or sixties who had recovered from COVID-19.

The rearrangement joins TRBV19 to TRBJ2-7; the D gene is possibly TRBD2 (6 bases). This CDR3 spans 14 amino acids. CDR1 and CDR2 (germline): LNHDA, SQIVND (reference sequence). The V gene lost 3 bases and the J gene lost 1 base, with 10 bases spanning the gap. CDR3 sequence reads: CASSIGGGSYEQYF. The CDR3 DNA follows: TGTGCCAGTAGTATCGGGGGAGGATCCTACGAGCAGTACTTC.

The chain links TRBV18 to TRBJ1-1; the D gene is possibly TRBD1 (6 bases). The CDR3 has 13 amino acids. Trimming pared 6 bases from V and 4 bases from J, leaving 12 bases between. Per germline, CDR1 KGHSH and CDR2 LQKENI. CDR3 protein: CASSGGPGTEAFF. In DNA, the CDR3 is TGTGCCAGCTCGGGGGGGCCCGGCACTGAAGCTTTCTTT.

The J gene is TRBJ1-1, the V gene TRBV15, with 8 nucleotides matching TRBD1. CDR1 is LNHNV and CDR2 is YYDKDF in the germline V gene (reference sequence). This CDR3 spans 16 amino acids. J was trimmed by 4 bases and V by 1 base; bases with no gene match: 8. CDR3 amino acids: CATSRAPRGRFTEAFF. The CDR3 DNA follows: TGTGCCACCAGCAGAGCCCCCAGGGGGCGCTTCACTGAAGCTTTCTTT.

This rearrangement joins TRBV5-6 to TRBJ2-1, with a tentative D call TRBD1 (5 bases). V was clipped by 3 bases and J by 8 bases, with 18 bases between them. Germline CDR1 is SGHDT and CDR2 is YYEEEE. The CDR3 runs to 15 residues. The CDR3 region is CASSSDTQPRDEQFF. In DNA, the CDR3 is TGTGCCAGCAGCTCGGACACCCAACCAAGGGATGAGCAGTTCTTC. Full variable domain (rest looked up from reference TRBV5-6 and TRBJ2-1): DAGVTQSPTHLIKTRGQQVTLRCSPKSGHDTVSWYQQALGQGPQFIFQYYEEEERQRGNFPDRFSGHQFPNYSSELNVNALLLGDSALYLCASSSDTQPRDEQFFGPGTRLTVL.

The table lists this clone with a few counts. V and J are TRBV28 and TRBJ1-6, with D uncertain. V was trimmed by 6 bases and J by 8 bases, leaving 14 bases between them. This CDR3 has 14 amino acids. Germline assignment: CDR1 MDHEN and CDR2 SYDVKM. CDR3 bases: TGTGCCAGCAGCCCCGGGAGGGCGTATTCACCCCTCCACTTT. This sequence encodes CASSPGRAYSPLHF.

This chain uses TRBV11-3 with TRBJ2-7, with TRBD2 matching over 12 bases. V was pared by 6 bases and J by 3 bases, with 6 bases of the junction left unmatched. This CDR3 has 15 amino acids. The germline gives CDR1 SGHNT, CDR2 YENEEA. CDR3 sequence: CASSPTSGSVYEQYF. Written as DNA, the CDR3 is TGTGCCAGCAGTCCGACTAGCGGGAGCGTCTACGAGCAGTACTTC.

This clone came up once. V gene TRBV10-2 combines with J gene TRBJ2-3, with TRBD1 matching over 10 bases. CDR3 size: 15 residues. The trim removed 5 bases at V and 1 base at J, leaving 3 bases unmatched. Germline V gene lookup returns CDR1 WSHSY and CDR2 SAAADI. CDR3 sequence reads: CASSSGTGGTDTQYF. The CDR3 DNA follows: TGCGCCAGCAGTTCCGGGACAGGGGGCACAGATACGCAGTATTTT.

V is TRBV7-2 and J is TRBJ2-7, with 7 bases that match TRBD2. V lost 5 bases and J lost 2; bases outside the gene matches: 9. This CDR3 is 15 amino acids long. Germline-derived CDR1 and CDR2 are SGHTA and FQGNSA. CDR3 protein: CASSHSRGLAYEQYF. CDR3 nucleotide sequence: TGTGCCAGCAGCCATTCGAGAGGACTAGCCTACGAGCAGTACTTC.

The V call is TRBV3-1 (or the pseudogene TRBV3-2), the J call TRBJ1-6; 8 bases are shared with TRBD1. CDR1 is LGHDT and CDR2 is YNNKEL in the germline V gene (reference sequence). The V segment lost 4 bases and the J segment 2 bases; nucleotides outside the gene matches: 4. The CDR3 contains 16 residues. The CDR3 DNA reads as TGTGCCAGCAGCCCACAGGGGGGCCCCTATAATTCACCCCTCCACTTT. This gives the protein CASSPQGGPYNSPLHF.

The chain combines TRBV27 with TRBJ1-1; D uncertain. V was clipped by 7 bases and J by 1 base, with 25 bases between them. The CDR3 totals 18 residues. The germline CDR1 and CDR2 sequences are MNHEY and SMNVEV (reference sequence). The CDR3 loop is CASNPRSRGSTKNTEAFF. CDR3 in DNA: TGTGCCAGCAACCCTCGCTCCCGGGGATCCACTAAGAACACTGAAGCTTTCTTT.

CDR3 in amino acids: CASSLYGNQPQHF. The CDR3, as DNA: TGTGCCAGCTCCTTGTATGGCAATCAGCCCCAGCATTTT. This chain uses TRBV18 with TRBJ1-5; D is uncertain. CDR3 length: 13 residues. Looked up from germline, CDR1 is KGHSH and CDR2 is LQKENI. The V end lost 6 bases, the J end lost 2 bases, and 8 bases lay between the germline ends. The whole variable domain, filled in from reference TRBV18 and TRBJ1-5, reads NAGVMQNPRHLVRRRGQEARLRCSPMKGHSHVYWYRQLPEEGLKFMVYLQKENIIDESGMPKERFSAEFPKEGPSILRIQQVVRGDSAAYFCASSLYGNQPQHFGDGTRLSIL.

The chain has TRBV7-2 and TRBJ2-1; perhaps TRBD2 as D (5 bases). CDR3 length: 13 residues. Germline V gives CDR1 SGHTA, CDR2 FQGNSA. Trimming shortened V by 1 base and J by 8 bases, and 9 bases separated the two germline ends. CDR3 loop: CASSLGVAYEQFF. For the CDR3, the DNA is TGTGCCAGCAGCTTAGGAGTAGCGTATGAGCAGTTCTTC.

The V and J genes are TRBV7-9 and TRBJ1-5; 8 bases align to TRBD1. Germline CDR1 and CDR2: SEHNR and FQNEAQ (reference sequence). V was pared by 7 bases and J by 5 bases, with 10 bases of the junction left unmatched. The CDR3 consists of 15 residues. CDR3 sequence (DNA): TGTGCCAGCACCGATTCTACAGGGGGGCATCAGCCCCAGCATTTT. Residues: CASTDSTGGHQPQHF.

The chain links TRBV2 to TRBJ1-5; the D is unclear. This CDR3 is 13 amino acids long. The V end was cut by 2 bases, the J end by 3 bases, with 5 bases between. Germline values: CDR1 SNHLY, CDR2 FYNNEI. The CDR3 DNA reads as TGTGCCAGCAGTGAAACTCCCAATCAGCCCCAGCATTTT. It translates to CASSETPNQPQHF.

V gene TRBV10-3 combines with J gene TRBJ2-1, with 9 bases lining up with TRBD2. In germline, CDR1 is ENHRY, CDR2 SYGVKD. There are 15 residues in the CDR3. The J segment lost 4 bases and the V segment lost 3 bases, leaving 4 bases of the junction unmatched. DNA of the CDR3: TGTGCCATCAGTGACCGACTAGCGGATTACAATGAGCAGTTCTTC. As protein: CAISDRLADYNEQFF.

CDR3 region: CASSLVPGTEAFF. For the CDR3, the DNA is TGTGCCAGCAGCTTGGTTCCCGGCACTGAAGCTTTCTTT. The rearrangement uses TRBV5-8 and TRBJ1-1; unclear D gene. This CDR3 spans 13 amino acids. Deletions cut 0 bases from V and 4 bases from J, with 7 bases between. From germline, CDR1 is SGHTS and CDR2 YDEGEE.

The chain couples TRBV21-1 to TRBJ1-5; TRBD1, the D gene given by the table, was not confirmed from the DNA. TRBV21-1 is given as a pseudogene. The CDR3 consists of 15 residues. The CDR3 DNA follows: TGTGCCAGCAGCACCAGGGGGTTTAGCAATCAGCCCCAGCATTTT. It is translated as CASSTRGFSNQPQHF.

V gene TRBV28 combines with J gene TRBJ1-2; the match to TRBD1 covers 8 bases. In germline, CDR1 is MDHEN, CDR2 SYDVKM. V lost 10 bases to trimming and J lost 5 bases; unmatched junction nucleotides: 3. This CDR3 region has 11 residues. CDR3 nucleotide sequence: TGTGCCACCTGGACAGGGTATGGCTACACCTTC. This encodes CATWTGYGYTF.

The CDR3 DNA sequence: TGTGCCAGCAGCTTGGGGCAAAACAGTGAGCAGTTCTTC. Translated: CASSLGQNSEQFF. The genes are TRBV7-3 and TRBJ2-1, with D possibly TRBD1 on 5 matching bases. The CDR3 has 13 amino acids. Trimming took 3 bases from V and 9 from J, leaving 12 bases between them. Germline CDR1 SGHTA, CDR2 FQGTGA.

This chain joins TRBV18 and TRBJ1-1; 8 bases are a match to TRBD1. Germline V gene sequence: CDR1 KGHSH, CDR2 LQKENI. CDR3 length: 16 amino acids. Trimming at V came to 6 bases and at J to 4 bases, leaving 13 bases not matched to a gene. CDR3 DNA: TGTGCCAGCTCTTCGGACAGGGCGTCTGGAGGCACTGAAGCTTTCTTT. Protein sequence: CASSSDRASGGTEAFF.

As DNA, the CDR3 is TGTGCCAGCAGTGATGAACAGGGTAATCAGCCCCAGCATTTT. It encodes CASSDEQGNQPQHF. The chain has TRBV2 and TRBJ1-5; perhaps TRBD1 as D (6 bases). Trimming removed 3 bases at V and 4 bases at J, with 10 bases between. The CDR3 has 14 amino acids. Germline V lookup: CDR1 SNHLY, CDR2 FYNNEI.

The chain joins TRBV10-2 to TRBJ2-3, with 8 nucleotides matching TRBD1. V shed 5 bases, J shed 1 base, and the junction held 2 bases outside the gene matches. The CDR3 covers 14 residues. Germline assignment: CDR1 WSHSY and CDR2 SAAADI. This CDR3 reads CASSKQGGTDTQYF. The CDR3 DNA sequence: TGCGCCAGCAGTAAACAGGGGGGCACAGATACGCAGTATTTT.

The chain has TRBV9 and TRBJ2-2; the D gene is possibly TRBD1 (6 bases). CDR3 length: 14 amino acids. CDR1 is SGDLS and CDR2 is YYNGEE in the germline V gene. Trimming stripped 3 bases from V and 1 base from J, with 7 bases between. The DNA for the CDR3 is TGTGCCAGCAGCGGGGGACAGAACACCGGGGAGCTGTTTTTT. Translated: CASSGGQNTGELFF. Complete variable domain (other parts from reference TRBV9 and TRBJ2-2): DSGVTQTPKHLITATGQRVTLRCSPRSGDLSVYWYQQSLDQGLQFLIQYYNGEERAKGNILERFSAQQFPDLHSELNLSSLELGDSALYFCASSGGQNTGELFFGEGSRLTVL.